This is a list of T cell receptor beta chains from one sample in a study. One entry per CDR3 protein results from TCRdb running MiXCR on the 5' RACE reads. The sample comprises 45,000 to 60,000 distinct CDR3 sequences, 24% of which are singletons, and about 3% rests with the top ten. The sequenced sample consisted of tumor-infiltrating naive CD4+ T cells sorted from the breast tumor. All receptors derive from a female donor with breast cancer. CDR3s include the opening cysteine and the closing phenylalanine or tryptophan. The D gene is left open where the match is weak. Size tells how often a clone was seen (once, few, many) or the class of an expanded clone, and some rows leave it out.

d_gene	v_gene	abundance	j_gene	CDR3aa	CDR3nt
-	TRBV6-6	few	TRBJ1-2	CASSPRGNYGYTF	TGTGCCAGCAGTCCTCGGGGAAACTATGGCTACACCTTC
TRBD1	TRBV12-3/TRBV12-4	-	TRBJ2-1	CASKSGTGANEQFF	TGTGCCAGCAAATCCGGGACAGGGGCCAATGAGCAGTTCTTC
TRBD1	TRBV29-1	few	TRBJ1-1	CSVRTGANTEAFF	TGCAGCGTCCGGACAGGAGCGAACACTGAAGCTTTCTTT
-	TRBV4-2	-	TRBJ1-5	CASSQDQFSFQPQHF	TGTGCCAGCAGCCAAGATCAATTCAGTTTTCAGCCCCAGCATTTT
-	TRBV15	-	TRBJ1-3	CATSGTGSGNTIYF	TGTGCCACCAGCGGCACAGGGAGCGGAAACACCATATATTTT
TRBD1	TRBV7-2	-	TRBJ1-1	CASSLDHRGTEAFF	TGTGCCAGCAGCTTAGACCACAGGGGGACTGAAGCTTTCTTT
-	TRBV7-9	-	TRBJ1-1	CASSHIRVGGSITEAFF	TGTGCCAGCAGCCACATCAGGGTTGGGGGAAGTATCACTGAAGCTTTCTTT
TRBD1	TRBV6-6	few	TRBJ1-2	CASSSEGARYGYTF	TGTGCCAGCAGTTCCGAGGGGGCCCGCTATGGCTACACCTTC
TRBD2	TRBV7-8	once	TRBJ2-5	CASSRGTSGRAGETQYF	TGTGCCAGCAGTCGCGGGACTAGCGGGAGGGCGGGGGAGACCCAGTACTTC
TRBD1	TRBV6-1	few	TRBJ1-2	CASREGLFRTGPYGYTF	TGTGCCAGCAGGGAAGGCCTTTTTCGGACAGGGCCATATGGCTACACCTTC
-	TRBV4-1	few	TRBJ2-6	CASSQDIGFWGSGANVLTF	TGCGCCAGCAGCCAAGATATTGGGTTCTGGGGCTCTGGGGCCAACGTCCTGACTTTC
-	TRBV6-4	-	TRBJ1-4	CASSEPAAPFPYEKLFF	TGTGCCAGCAGTGAACCAGCGGCCCCCTTTCCCTATGAAAAACTGTTTTTT
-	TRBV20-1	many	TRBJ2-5	CSATHHQETQYF	TGCAGTGCTACCCACCACCAAGAGACCCAGTACTTC
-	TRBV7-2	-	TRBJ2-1	CASSWQGYNEQFF	TGTGCCAGCAGCTGGCAGGGCTACAATGAGCAGTTCTTC
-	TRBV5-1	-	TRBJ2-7	CASQEVGGFWYEQYF	TGCGCCAGCCAGGAGGTTGGTGGGTTCTGGTACGAGCAGTACTTC
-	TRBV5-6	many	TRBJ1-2	CASSSGLYGYTF	TGTGCCAGCAGTTCCGGGCTCTATGGCTACACCTTC
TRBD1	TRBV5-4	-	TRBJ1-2	CTSSLAGQGGDHTF	TGTACCAGCAGCTTGGCGGGACAGGGAGGAGACCACACCTTC
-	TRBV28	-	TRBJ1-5	CASSFGFGGGNQPQHF	TGTGCCAGCAGTTTCGGTTTCGGGGGGGGGAATCAGCCCCAGCATTTT
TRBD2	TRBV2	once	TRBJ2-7	CASISYRGAGGPSYEQYF	TGTGCCAGCATATCCTACAGGGGAGCGGGAGGGCCGTCCTACGAGCAGTACTTC
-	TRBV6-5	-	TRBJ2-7	CASSYSGGAAEEQYF	TGTGCCAGCAGTTACTCCGGGGGCGCTGCAGAGGAGCAGTACTTC
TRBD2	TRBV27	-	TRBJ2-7	CASSLSLAGVYEQYF	TGTGCCAGCAGTTTATCGCTAGCGGGAGTCTACGAGCAGTACTTC
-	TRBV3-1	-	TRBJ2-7	CASSQQGLEQYF	TGTGCCAGCAGCCAGCAGGGTTTAGAGCAGTACTTC
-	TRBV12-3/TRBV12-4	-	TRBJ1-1	CASSLSWFHESLNTEAFF	TGTGCCAGCAGTTTGTCCTGGTTCCATGAATCCCTGAACACTGAAGCTTTCTTT
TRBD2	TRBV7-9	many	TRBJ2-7	CASSWVGAGEGEQYF	TGTGCCAGCAGCTGGGTAGGCGCGGGAGAGGGCGAGCAGTACTTC
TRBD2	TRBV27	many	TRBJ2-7	CASRDYLTYEQYF	TGTGCCAGCCGGGACTACCTCACCTACGAGCAGTACTTC
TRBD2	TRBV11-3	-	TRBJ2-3	CASSSRGGTDTQYF	TGTGCCAGCAGCTCGCGGGGGGGGACAGATACGCAGTATTTT
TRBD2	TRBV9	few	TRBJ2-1	CASSVESGSYNEQFF	TGTGCCAGCAGCGTAGAAAGCGGGAGCTACAATGAGCAGTTCTTC
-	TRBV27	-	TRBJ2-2	CTSSLTVTGELFF	TGTACCAGCAGTCTTACAGTGACCGGGGAGCTGTTTTTT
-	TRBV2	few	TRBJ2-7	CASRKGPGSSYEQYF	TGTGCCAGCAGGAAAGGGCCGGGGAGCTCCTACGAGCAGTACTTC
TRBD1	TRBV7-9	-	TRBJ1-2	CASSFDRGDGYTF	TGTGCCAGCAGCTTCGACAGGGGGGATGGCTACACCTTC
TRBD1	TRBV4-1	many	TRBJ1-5	CASSRTGSNQPQHF	TGCGCCAGCAGCCGGACAGGTAGCAATCAGCCCCAGCATTTT
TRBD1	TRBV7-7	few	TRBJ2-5	CASSLEGARQETQYF	TGTGCTAGCAGCTTAGAGGGGGCGAGGCAAGAGACCCAGTACTTC
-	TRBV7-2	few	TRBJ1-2	CASSLSSNYGYTF	TGTGCCAGCAGCTTATCCAGCAACTATGGCTACACCTTC
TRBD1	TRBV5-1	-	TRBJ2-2	CASSPGQGAVGTGELFF	TGCGCCAGCTCACCCGGACAGGGGGCTGTAGGGACCGGGGAGCTGTTTTTT
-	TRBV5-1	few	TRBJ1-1	CASSLSGDPEAFF	TGCGCCAGCAGCTTGTCAGGGGACCCTGAAGCTTTCTTT
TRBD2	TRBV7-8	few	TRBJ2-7	CASSLRRLADYEQYF	TGTGCCAGCAGCTTAAGGAGACTAGCGGACTACGAGCAGTACTTC
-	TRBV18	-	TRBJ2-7	CAHPEDSSFYICSAEGQGTREQYF	-
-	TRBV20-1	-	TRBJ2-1	CSARGAGLSFDEQFF	TGCAGTGCTAGAGGCGCCGGGCTTAGCTTCGATGAGCAGTTCTTC
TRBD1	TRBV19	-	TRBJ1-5	CASRPTGPHQPQHF	TGTGCCAGTAGACCGACAGGGCCACATCAGCCCCAGCATTTT
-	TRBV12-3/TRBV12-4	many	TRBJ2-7	CASSLSDDEQYF	TGTGCCAGCAGTTTATCGGACGACGAGCAGTACTTC
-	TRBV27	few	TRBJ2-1	CASSLYSGNGEQFF	TGTGCCAGCAGTTTATATTCAGGGAACGGTGAGCAGTTCTTC
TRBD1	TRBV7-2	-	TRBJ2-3	CASRDRLTDTQYF	TGTGCCTCACGGGACAGGCTCACAGATACGCAGTATTTT
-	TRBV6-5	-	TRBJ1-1	CASRDTANTEAFF	TGTGCCAGCAGGGACACAGCGAACACTGAAGCTTTCTTT
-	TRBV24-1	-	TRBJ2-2	CATSDYRELNTGELFF	TGTGCCACCAGTGATTACCGTGAGTTGAACACCGGGGAGCTGTTTTTT
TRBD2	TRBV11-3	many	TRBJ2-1	CASRSGGSLNEQFF	TGTGCCAGCAGGAGCGGGGGGTCTCTCAATGAGCAGTTCTTC
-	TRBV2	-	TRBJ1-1	CASSSTGRGNTEAFF	TGTGCCAGCAGTTCTACCGGACGGGGGAACACTGAAGCTTTCTTT
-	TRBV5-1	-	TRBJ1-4	CASSLMNPASGGEKLFF	TGCGCCAGCAGCTTGATGAATCCTGCTAGCGGCGGTGAAAAACTGTTTTTT
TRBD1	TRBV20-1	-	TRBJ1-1	CSASTGDRTEAFF	TGCAGTGCAAGCACAGGGGATCGGACTGAAGCTTTCTTT
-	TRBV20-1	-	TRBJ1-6	CSARDSMNSPLHF	TGCAGTGCTAGGGACAGCATGAATTCACCCCTCCACTTT
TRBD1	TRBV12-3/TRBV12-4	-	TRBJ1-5	CASSRRGQGVRQPQHF	TGTGCCAGCAGTCGCCGGGGACAGGGGGTCAGGCAGCCCCAGCATTTT
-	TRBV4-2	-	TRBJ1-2	CASSQDRKVGVDGYTF	TGTGCCAGCAGCCAAGATCGCAAGGTCGGGGTAGACGGCTACACCTTC
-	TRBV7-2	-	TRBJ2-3	CASSPRIGTLGVMQYF	TGTGCCAGCAGCCCTAGAATAGGCACCTTAGGAGTTATGCAGTATTTT
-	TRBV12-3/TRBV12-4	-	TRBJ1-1	CASQGEWAEAFF	TGTGCCTCCCAGGGCGAGTGGGCTGAAGCTTTCTTT
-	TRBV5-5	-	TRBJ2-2	CASSLGRLRSRTGELFF	TGTGCCAGCAGCTTGGGGCGACTAAGGTCTCGCACCGGGGAGCTGTTTTTT
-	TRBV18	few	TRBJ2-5	CASSPPWQGQETQYF	TGTGCCAGCTCACCACCTTGGCAGGGCCAAGAGACCCAGTACTTC